This T cell receptor beta chain appears in the sequencing data of a study of T cell responses to AZD1222 COVID-19 vaccine. Study-wide results and limits: There were mostly white British donors and more females than males, and clonal diversity was possibly underestimated.

Libraries were prepared by immunoSEQ multiplex PCR; TCRdb keeps only in-frame clonotypes and omits some of them. The sample records around 150,000 clones, around 88% being singletons. Concerning this clone itself: The antigen is not known.

The sequence was collected from an adult in good health. The material sequenced was peripheral blood, taken on day 0 of MenACWY control vaccination.

This CDR3 is CASSPVAGRNEQYF. CDR3 DNA: TGCGCCAGCAGCCCAGTAGCGGGTAGGAACGAGCAGTACTTC. The chain recombines TRBV5-1 with TRBJ2-7; the match to TRBD2 covers 7 bases. The J segment lost 5 bases and the V segment lost 4 bases, leaving 9 bases of the junction unmatched. This CDR3 has 14 amino acids. Germline V gives CDR1 SGHRS, CDR2 YFSETQ.